The TCR beta chain described here comes from a study of a mutant IDH1 vaccine in newly diagnosed glioma. As for the study in general: Eight vaccinations were given in weeks 1, 3, 5, 7, 11, 15, 19 and 23. Of the patients given treatment, approximately 60% were male and approximately 40% were female, and a mean age of about 40 years was recorded. Most patients had radiochemotherapy with temozolomide before enrollment; others had one alone.

The time point here: week 23, last vaccination. Each dose delivered 300 ug of mutant IDH1 20-mer peptide subcutaneously with imiquimod. The germline CDR1 and CDR2 sequences are MRHNA and SNTAGT. There are 13 residues in the CDR3. Trimming took 4 bases from V and 0 from J, leaving 6 bases between them. A word on this clone: Its antigen is unidentified.

The protocol was immunoSEQ multiplex PCR, while the TCRdb copy is restricted to in-frame clones and leaves out a portion. The sample holds some 70,000 clones, nearly 85% seen once. The TCR originated in a man between 18 and 35 years old with glioma. Material: PBMCs, obtained from a glioma patient whose treatment included an IDH1 peptide vaccine. The chain combines TRBV6-4 with TRBJ1-1; D is undetermined. CDR3 residues: CASSAVLNTEAFF. The CDR3 DNA is TGTGCCAGCAGTGCGGTCTTGAACACTGAAGCTTTCTTT.